The source of this T cell receptor (beta chain) is a study of T cells of healthy individuals. CDR3 length: 15 amino acids. V trimming: 4 bases; J trimming: 6 bases; junction bases outside the gene matches: 5. CDR1 and CDR2 (germline): SGHRS, YFSETQ. The sample holds a few counts of this clonotype. TCRdb redid the calling of the 5' RACE reads with MiXCR, one entry per CDR3 protein. The sample lists more than 85,000 distinct CDR3 sequences, approximately 16% seen once, with roughly 6.2% in the top ten. The TCR was taken from a human donor in good health. This rearrangement joins TRBV5-1 to TRBJ2-1, with TRBD2 matching 12 bases. CDR3 nucleotides: TGCGCCAGCAGCGTACTAGCGGGAGGCGGCAATGAGCAGTTCTTC. Protein: CASSVLAGGGNEQFF.